This TCR beta chain was captured in a study of T-cell reconstitution after alpha-beta-depleted transplantation in children. V dropped 1 base and J dropped 0; count of bases not matched to a gene: 5. The CDR3 is made up of 16 amino acids. Germline V gene data show CDR1 as MNHEY and CDR2 as SMNVEV (reference sequence). TCRbeta library preparation incorporated unique molecular identifiers. TCRdb ran MiXCR on the PCR reads and lists one entry per CDR3 protein. The data contain a few hundred thousand distinct CDR3 sequences, approximately 10% of them singletons. The receptor was derived from a human donor who donated a stem cell graft to a child with acute myeloid leukemia. The material sequenced was PBMCs from the stem cell graft donor, taken from the stem cell graft. V is TRBV27 and J is TRBJ2-5; TRBD1 matches 7 bases. The CDR3 DNA follows: TGTGCCAGCAGTTTATATCCGGGACAGTACCAAGAGACCCAGTACTTC. Translated, it gives CASSLYPGQYQETQYF.